Sequencing of this T cell receptor beta chain was carried out in a study of blood T cell repertoires in COVID-19. The overall study: Sites in the United States, Italy and Spain provided acute and convalescent COVID-19 samples. The cDNA or gDNA used as material had been derived from T cells, B-cell-depleted T cells, or PBMCs.

Authors' processing steps: The authors estimated nucleated cell counts from reference gene primer amplification. Assay: immunoSEQ multiplex PCR; the TCRdb copy retains only in-frame clones and omits some. The V and J calls and clone size come from that table; D and trimming were worked out from the DNA. The sample yields around 250,000 clones, approximately 82% seen once. The germline V gene encodes CDR1 SGHAT and CDR2 FQNNGV. V dropped 6 bases and J dropped 4 bases, with 16 bases sitting between them. The length of the CDR3 is 14 residues. Material for sequencing was peripheral blood. The chain couples TRBV11-2 to TRBJ2-7; D is tentatively TRBD1 or TRBD2 (6 bases each). This receptor was identified in a woman between 18 and 29 years old with acute or convalescent COVID-19. CDR3 nucleotides: TGTGCCAGCAGTTTACAGGGAGGCCGGTACGAGCAGTACTTC. Translation gives CASSLQGGRYEQYF.